This T cell receptor beta chain is drawn from a study of neurological immune-mediated disorders. TCRdb passed the 5' RACE reads through MiXCR, listing each CDR3 protein once. The sample yields about 58,000 distinct CDR3 sequences, 3% to 4% seen once. This clonotype was found many times. The origin of this receptor is a woman aged 55-69 years with multiple sclerosis. The specimen was PBMCs.

The CDR3 coding sequence is TGCGCCAGCAGCTTCTGGGGGAGGGATACGCAGTATTTT. As protein: CASSFWGRDTQYF. The V call is TRBV5-1, the J call TRBJ2-3; perhaps TRBD2 as D (6 bases). The V end lost 2 bases, the J end lost 6 bases, and 10 bases lay between the germline ends. Germline V gives CDR1 SGHRS, CDR2 YFSETQ. The CDR3 runs to 13 residues. Filled out from reference TRBV5-1 and TRBJ2-3, the complete variable domain reads KAGVTQTPRYLIKTRGQQVTLSCSPISGHRSVSWYQQTPGQGLQFLFEYFSETQRNKGNFPGRFSGRQFSNSRSEMNVSTLELGDSALYLCASSFWGRDTQYFGPGTRLTVL.